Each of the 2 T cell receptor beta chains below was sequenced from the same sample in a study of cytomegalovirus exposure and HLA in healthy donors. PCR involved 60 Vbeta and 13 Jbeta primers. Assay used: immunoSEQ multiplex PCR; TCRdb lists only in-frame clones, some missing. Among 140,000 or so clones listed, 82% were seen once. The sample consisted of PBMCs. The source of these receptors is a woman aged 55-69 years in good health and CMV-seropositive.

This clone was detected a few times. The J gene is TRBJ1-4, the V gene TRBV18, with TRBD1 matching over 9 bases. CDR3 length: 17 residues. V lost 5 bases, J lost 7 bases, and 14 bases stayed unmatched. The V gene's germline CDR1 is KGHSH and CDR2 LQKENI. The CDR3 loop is CASSFRDREDSGEKLFF. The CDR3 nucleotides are TGTGCCAGCTCATTCCGGGACAGGGAAGATTCCGGTGAAAAACTGTTTTTT.

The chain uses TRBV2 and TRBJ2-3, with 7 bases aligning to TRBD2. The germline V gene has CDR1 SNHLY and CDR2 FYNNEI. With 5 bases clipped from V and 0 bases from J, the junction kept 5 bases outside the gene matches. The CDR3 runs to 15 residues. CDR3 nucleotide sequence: TGTGCCAGCAGTCCCCTTAGCGGGAGCACAGATACGCAGTATTTT. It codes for CASSPLSGSTDTQYF.